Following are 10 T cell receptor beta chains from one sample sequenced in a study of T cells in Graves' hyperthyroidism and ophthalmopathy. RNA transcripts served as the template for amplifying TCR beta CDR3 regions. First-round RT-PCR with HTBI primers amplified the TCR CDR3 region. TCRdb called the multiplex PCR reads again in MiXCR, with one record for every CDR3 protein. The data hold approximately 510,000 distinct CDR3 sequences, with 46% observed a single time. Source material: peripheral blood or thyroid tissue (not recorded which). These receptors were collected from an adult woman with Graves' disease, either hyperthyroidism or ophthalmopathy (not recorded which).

This chain's CDR3 is CASRAGTSGRIQYF. The CDR3 nucleotides are TGTGCCAGCAGGGCCGGGACTAGCGGGAGGATTCAGTACTTC. This rearrangement joins TRBV2 to TRBJ2-7, with 15 bases identical to TRBD2. The V and J ends lost 6 bases and 10 bases, in that order; junction bases with no gene match: 7. The germline gives CDR1 SNHLY, CDR2 FYNNEI. The CDR3 totals 14 residues.

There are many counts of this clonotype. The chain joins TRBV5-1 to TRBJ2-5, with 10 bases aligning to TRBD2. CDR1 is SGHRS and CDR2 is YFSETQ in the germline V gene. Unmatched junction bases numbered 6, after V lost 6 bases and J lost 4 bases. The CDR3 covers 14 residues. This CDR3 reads CASTPSGSGETQYF. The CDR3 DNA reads TGCGCCAGCACGCCTAGCGGGAGCGGAGAGACCCAGTACTTC.

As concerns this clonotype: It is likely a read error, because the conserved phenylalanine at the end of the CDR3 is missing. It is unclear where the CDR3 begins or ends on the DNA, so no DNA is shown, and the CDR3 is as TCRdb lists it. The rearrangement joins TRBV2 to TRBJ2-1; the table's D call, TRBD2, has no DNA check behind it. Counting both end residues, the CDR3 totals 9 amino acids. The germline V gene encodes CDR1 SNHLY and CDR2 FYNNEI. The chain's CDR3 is CAISESGTS.

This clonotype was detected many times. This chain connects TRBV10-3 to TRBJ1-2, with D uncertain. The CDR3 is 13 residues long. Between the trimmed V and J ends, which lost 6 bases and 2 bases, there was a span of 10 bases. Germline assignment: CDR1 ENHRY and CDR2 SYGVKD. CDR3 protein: CAISSGQNYGYTF. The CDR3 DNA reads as TGTGCCATCAGCAGCGGCCAAAACTATGGCTACACCTTC.

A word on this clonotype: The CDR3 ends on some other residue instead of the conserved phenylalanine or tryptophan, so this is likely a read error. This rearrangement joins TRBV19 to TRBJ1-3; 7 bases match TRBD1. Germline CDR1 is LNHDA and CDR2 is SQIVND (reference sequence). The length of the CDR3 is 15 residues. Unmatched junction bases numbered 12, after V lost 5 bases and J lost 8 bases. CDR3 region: CASSSDRVGGYTIYL. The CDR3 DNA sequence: TGTGCCAGTAGTTCCGACAGGGTCGGCGGCTACACCATATATCTT.

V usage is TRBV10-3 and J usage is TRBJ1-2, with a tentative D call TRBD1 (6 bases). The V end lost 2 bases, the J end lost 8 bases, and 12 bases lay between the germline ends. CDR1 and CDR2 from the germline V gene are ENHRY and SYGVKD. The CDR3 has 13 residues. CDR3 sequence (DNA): TGTGCCATCAGTGAGACAGGGACTCGGGGCTACACCTTC. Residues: CAISETGTRGYTF.

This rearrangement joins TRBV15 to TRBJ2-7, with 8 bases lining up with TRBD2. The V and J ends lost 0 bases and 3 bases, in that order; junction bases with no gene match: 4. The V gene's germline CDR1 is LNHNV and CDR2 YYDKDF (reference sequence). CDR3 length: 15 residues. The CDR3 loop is CATSRDPGRDYEQYF. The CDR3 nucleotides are TGTGCCACCAGCAGAGACCCCGGGAGGGACTACGAGCAGTACTTC.

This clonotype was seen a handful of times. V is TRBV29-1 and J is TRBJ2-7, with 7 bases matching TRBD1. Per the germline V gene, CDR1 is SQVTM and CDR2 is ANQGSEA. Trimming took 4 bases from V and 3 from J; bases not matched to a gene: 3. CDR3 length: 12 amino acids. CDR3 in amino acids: CSVGDSIYEQYF. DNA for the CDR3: TGCAGCGTTGGGGACAGCATCTACGAGCAGTACTTC.

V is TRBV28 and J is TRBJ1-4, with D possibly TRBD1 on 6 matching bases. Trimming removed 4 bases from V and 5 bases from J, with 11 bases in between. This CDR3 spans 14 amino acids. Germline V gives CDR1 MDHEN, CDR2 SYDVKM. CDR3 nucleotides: TGTGCCAGCAGTTCGACAGGAGAGAATGAAAAACTGTTTTTT. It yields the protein CASSSTGENEKLFF.

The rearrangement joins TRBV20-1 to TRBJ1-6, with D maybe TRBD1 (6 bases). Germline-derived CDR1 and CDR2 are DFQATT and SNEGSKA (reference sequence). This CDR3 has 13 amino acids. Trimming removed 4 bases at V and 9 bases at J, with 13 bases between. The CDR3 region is CSANRVGSSPLHF. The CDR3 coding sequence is TGCAGTGCTAACAGGGTGGGAAGTTCACCCCTCCACTTT.